The sequence of this T cell receptor beta chain was determined in a study of blood T cell repertoires in COVID-19. The assay was immunoSEQ multiplex PCR, and TCRdb's table has in-frame clones only and misses some. The data contain about 200,000 clones, around 90% of them seen just once; the ten biggest clones take up 1.2%. The receptor was isolated from a young man who had recovered from COVID-19. Source material: PBMCs or T cells enriched from blood (not recorded which).

DNA for the CDR3: TGTGCCACCAGCCGCAGGGGTTTGCAGCCCCAGCATTTT. Its translation is CATSRRGLQPQHF. This chain links TRBV15 with TRBJ1-5, with D perhaps TRBD1 (6 bases). V lost 5 bases and J lost 7, with 12 bases in between. The length of the CDR3 is 13 residues. Germline CDR1 is LNHNV and CDR2 is YYDKDF (reference sequence). Based on the CDR3 plus reference TRBV15 and TRBJ1-5, the full variable domain is DAMVIQNPRYQVTQFGKPVTLSCSQTLNHNVMYWYQQKSSQAPKLLFHYYDKDFNNEADTPDNFQSRRPNTSFCFLDIRSPGLGDTAMYLCATSRRGLQPQHFGDGTRLSIL.